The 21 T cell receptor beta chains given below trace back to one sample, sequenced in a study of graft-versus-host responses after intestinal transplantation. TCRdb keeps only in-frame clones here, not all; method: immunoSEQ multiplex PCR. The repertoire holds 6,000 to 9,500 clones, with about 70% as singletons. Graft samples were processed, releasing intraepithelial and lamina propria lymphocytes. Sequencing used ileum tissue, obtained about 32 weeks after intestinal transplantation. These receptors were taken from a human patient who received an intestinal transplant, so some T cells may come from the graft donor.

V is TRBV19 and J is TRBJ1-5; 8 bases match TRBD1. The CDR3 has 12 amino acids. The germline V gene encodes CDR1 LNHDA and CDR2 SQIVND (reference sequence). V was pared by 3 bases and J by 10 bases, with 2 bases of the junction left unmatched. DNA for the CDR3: TGTGCCAGTAGTATGGGGACAGGCCCCCAGCATTTT. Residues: CASSMGTGPQHF.

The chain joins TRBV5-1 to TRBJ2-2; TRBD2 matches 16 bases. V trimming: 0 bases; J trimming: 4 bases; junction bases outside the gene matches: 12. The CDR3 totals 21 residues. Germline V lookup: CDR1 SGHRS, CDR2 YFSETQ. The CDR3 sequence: CASSLVSAGLAGGPTTGELFF. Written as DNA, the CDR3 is TGCGCCAGCAGCTTGGTCTCGGCGGGACTAGCGGGGGGGCCGACCACCGGGGAGCTGTTTTTT.

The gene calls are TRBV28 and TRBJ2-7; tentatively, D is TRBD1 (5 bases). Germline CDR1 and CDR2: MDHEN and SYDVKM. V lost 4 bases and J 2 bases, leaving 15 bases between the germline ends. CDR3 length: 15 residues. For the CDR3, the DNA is TGTGCCAGCAGTTCGACCCCCGACAGCCCCTACGAGCAGTACTTC. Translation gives CASSSTPDSPYEQYF.

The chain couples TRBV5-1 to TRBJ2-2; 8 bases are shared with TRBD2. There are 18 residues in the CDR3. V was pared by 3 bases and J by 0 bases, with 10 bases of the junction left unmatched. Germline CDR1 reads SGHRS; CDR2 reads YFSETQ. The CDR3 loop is CASSSSSGHNPNTGELFF. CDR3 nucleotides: TGCGCCAGCAGCTCTTCTAGCGGGCATAACCCGAACACCGGGGAGCTGTTTTTT.

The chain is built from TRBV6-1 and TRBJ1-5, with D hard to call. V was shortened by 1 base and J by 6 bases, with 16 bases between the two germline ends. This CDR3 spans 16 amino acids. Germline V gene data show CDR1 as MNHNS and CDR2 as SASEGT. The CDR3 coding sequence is TGTGCCAGCAGTGAAGGGGGTTTGGGAAGTCGTCAGCCCCAGCATTTT. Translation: CASSEGGLGSRQPQHF.

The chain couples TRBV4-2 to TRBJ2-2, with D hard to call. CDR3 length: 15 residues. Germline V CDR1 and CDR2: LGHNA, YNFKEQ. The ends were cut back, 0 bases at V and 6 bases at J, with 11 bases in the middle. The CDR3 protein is CASSQEGVGAGELFF. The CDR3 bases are TGTGCCAGCAGCCAAGAGGGTGTTGGCGCCGGGGAGCTGTTTTTT.

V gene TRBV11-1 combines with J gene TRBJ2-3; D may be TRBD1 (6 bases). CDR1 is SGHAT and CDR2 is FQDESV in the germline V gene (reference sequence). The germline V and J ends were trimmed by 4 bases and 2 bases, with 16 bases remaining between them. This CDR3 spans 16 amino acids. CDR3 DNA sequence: TGTGCCAGCAGCTCCGCTTGGGACACACTCACAGATACGCAGTATTTT. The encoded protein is CASSSAWDTLTDTQYF. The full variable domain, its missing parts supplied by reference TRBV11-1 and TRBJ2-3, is EAEVAQSPRYKITEKSQAVAFWCDPISGHATLYWYRQILGQGPELLVQFQDESVVDDSQLPKDRFSAERLKGVDSTLKIQPAELGDSAMYLCASSSAWDTLTDTQYFGPGTRLTVL.

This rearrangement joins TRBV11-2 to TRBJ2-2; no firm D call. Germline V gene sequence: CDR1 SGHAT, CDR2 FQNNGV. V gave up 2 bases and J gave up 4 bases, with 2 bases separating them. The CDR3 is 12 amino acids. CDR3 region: CASSLITGELFF. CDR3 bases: TGTGCCAGCAGCTTAATCACCGGGGAGCTGTTTTTT.

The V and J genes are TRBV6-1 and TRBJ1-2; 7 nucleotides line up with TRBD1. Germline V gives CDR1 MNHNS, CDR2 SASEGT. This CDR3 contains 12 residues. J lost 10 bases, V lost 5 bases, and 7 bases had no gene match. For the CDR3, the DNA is TGTGCCAGCAGTTCCCGGACAGGAGACTACACCTTC. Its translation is CASSSRTGDYTF.

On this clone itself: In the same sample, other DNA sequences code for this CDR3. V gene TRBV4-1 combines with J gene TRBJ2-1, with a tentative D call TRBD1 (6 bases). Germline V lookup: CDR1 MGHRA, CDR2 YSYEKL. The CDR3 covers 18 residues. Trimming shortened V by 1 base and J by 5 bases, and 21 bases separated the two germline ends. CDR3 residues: CASSQAFQGQRANNEQFF. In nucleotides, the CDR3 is TGCGCCAGCAGCCAAGCCTTCCAGGGACAACGGGCGAACAATGAGCAGTTCTTC.

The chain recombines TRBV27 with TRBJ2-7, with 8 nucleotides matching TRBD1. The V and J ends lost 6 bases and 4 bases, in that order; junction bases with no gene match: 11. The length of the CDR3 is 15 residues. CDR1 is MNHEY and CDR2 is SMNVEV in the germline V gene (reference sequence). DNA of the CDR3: TGTGCCAGCAGCCATCAGGGGACAGGCTCGTACGAGCAGTACTTC. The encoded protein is CASSHQGTGSYEQYF.

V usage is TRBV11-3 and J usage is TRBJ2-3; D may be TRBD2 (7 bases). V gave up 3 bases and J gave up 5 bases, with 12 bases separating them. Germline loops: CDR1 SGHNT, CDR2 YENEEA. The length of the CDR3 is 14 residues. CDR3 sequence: CASSFGGPIDTQYF. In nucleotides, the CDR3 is TGTGCCAGCAGCTTCGGGGGGCCCATAGATACGCAGTATTTT.

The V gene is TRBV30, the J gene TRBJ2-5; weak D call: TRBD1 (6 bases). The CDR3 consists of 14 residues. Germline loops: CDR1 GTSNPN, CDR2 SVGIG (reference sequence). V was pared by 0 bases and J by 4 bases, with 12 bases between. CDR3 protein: CAWSVPGVGETQYF. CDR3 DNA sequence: TGTGCCTGGAGTGTACCAGGGGTTGGAGAGACCCAGTACTTC.

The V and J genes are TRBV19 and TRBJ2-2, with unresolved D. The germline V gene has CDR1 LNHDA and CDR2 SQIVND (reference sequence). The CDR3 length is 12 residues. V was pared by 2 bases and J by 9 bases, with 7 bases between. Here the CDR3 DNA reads TGTGCCAGTAGTATAAAGGAGAGGGAGCTGTTTTTT. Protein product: CASSIKERELFF.

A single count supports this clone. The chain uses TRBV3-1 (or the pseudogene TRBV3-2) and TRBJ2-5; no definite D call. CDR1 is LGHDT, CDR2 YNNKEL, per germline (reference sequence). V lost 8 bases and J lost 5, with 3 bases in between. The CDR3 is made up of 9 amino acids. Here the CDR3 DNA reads TGTGCCAGCGGGGAGACCCAGTACTTC. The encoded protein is CASGETQYF.

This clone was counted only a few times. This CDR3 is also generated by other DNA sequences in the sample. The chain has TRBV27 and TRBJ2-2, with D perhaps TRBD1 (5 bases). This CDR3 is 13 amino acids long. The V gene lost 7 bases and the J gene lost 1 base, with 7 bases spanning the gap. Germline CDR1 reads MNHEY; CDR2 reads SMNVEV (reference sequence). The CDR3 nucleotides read TGTGCCAGCACTGGACAGAACACCGGGGAGCTGTTTTTT. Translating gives CASTGQNTGELFF.

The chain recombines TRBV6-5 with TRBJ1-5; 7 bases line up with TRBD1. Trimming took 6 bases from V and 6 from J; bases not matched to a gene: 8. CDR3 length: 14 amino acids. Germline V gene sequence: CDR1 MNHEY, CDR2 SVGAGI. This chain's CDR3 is CASRASGQRQPQHF. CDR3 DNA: TGTGCCAGCAGGGCCTCGGGACAGCGTCAGCCCCAGCATTTT.

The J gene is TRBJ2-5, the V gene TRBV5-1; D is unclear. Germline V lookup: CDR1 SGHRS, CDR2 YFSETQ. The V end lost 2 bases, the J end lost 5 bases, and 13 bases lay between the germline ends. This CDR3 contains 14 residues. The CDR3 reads CASSFSLSFETQYF. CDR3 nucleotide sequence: TGCGCCAGCAGCTTCTCTTTGAGCTTCGAGACCCAGTACTTC.

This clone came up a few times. The CDR3 loop reads CASSQLQGSEPQHF. For the CDR3, the DNA is TGTGCCAGCAGCCAATTACAGGGTTCGGAGCCCCAGCATTTT. This sequence joins TRBV5-8 and TRBJ1-5; the D gene is possibly TRBD1 (6 bases). This CDR3 comprises 14 residues. In germline, CDR1 is SGHTS, CDR2 YDEGEE. The V end was cut by 4 bases, the J end by 8 bases, with 16 bases between.

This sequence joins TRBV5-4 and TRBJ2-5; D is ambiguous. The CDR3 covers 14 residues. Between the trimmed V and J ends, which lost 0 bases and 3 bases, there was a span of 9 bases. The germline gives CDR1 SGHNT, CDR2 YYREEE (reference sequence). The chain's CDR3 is CASSLAMSKETQYF. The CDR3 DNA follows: TGTGCCAGCAGCTTGGCGATGAGTAAAGAGACCCAGTACTTC.

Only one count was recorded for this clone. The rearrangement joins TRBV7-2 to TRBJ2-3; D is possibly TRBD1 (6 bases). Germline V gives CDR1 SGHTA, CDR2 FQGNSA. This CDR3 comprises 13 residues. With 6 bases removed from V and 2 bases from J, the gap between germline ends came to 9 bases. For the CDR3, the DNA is TGTGCCAGCAGGGGGGCTAACACAGATACGCAGTATTTT. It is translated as CASRGANTDTQYF.